This TCR beta chain was identified during a study of OX40 agonist ivuxolimab in advanced cancers. Overall study: The patients received ivuxolimab by intravenous route every 2 weeks at 0.01 to 10 mg/kg.

Study outcomes and limitations: Dose levels from 0.1 to 3.0 mg/kg saw CD4+ and CD8+ blood T cells expand clonally by week 6.

Clones were sequenced by immunoSEQ multiplex PCR, and TCRdb holds only the in-frame ones, with some missing. In the table there are 35,000 to 40,000 clones, less than 85% of which are singletons. Regarding this clone: Its antigen is not known.

This receptor was obtained from an adult with an advanced solid tumor such as melanoma, head and neck, liver or kidney cancer. The specimen comprised CD4+ or CD8+ T cells sorted from blood, sampled in a trial of the OX40 agonist ivuxolimab.

The CDR3 loop reads CASSIPGSNQPQHF. For the CDR3, the DNA is TGTGCCAGTAGTATTCCAGGGAGCAATCAGCCCCAGCATTTT. The V call is TRBV19, the J call TRBJ1-5, with D possibly matching TRBD1 (5 bases). The CDR3 contains 14 residues. The germline V gene encodes CDR1 LNHDA and CDR2 SQIVND (reference sequence). The V end was cut by 3 bases, the J end by 1 base, with 7 bases between.